This T cell receptor beta chain appears in the sequencing data of a study of OX40 agonist ivuxolimab in advanced cancers. Study findings and constraints: What antigens the expanded peripheral T cells recognized was never established. Clonal expansion in partial responders at 0.1-3.0 mg/kg ranked among the lowest. In a subset of nonresponders, normalized T-cell clonal expansion was also low.

On this clone itself: Its target is unknown. Its ends do not fully match the called genes, so a read error is possible.

Sampled blood was obtained at baseline, cycle 4 day 1, and cycle 7 day 1. The table came from immunoSEQ multiplex PCR; TCRdb's copy has only in-frame clones and leaves some out. The sample carries more than 85,000 clones, roughly 90% recorded once. Germline assignment: CDR1 SGHTA and CDR2 FQGNSA. This CDR3 is 14 amino acids long. This sequence was found in an adult with an advanced solid tumor such as melanoma, head and neck, liver or kidney cancer. Here the sequenced sample was CD4+ or CD8+ T cells sorted from blood, taken in a trial of the OX40 agonist ivuxolimab. This chain connects TRBV7-2 to TRBJ2-5, with TRBD2 identical over 12 bases. DNA for the CDR3: TGTGCCAGCAGCCTAGCGGGAGGGAAAGAGACCCAGTACTTC. The encoded protein is CASSLAGGKETQYF. The variable domain in full, completed from reference TRBV7-2 and TRBJ2-5, reads GAGVSQSPSNKVTEKGKDVELRCDPISGHTALYWYRQSLGQGLEFLIYFQGNSAPDKSGLPSDRFSAERTGGSVSTLTIQRTQQEDSAVYLCASSLAGGKETQYFGPGTRLLVL.